This TCR beta chain was identified during a study of glioma-infiltrating T cells after dendritic cell vaccination. Study in general: Samples are from glioblastoma patients in Phase I and II dendritic cell vaccine trials. Dendritic cell vaccine was injected intradermally three times, biweekly. Findings of the study overall: Longer survival after dendritic cell vaccination followed higher pretreatment TIL content. Higher TCR clonality did not directly relate to longer survival.

The CDR3 is 12 residues long. The V end lost 5 bases, the J end lost 5 bases, and 9 bases lay between the germline ends. The V gene's germline CDR1 is MNHNS and CDR2 SASEGT. The assay was immunoSEQ multiplex PCR, and TCRdb's table has in-frame clones only and misses some. The profile covers 90,000 to 95,000 clones, with over 75% appearing a single time and over 2% taken by the ten largest. The time point was: after dendritic cell vaccination, including at tumor progression/relapse. On this clone itself: Its antigen is not known.

The TCR originated in a human donor with glioblastoma. The input for sequencing was blood, taken after dendritic cell vaccination. The V and J genes are TRBV6-1 and TRBJ2-5, with D perhaps TRBD2 (5 bases). In nucleotides, the CDR3 is TGTGCCAGCAGTCTCCCGGGGGAGACCCAGTACTTC. Encoded protein: CASSLPGETQYF.